This record concerns one T cell receptor beta chain sequence. Researchers ran the PCR with 60 Vbeta and 13 Jbeta primers. Repertoires were generated with immunoSEQ multiplex PCR, while TCRdb's copy carries only in-frame clones and drops some. The profile shows approximately 270,000 clones, approximately 80% of them singletons. This CDR3 has 14 residues. With 0 bases removed from V and 8 bases from J, the gap between germline ends came to 10 bases. The germline V gene has CDR1 PRHDT and CDR2 FYEKMQ (reference sequence). The sample comes from a study of cytomegalovirus exposure and HLA in healthy donors.

The rearrangement uses TRBV13 and TRBJ1-4; D perhaps matches TRBD1 (5 bases). The specimen was PBMCs. The sequence came from a girl aged 2-10 years in good health and CMV-seronegative. As DNA, the CDR3 is TGTGCCAGCAGCTTAGGCCAGGGTAGGGAAAAACTGTTTTTT. Amino acids: CASSLGQGREKLFF.